The rows below give T cell receptor beta chains drawn from one sample of a study of blood T cells in healthy people across ages. TCRdb processed the 5' RACE reads anew with MiXCR; each CDR3 protein has one entry. The data show 850,000 to 950,000 distinct CDR3 sequences, under 35% seen once. Input material: blood. Source of these receptors: an elderly woman in good health. CDR3s leave out the opening cysteine and the closing phenylalanine or tryptophan. The order of the fields is J gene, V gene, D gene, CDR3 protein. The D gene is left open where the match is weak.

J: TRBJ1-2; V: TRBV20-1; D: -; CDR3: SAGGVEVASGYT
J: TRBJ2-5; V: TRBV6-2/TRBV6-3; D: -; CDR3: ASSYVETQY
J: TRBJ2-1; V: TRBV5-1; D: -; CDR3: ASSLTRRSSYNEQF
J: TRBJ2-5; V: TRBV6-1; D: TRBD2; CDR3: ASSERSGTTKETQY
J: TRBJ1-2; V: TRBV12-3/TRBV12-4; D: TRBD1; CDR3: ASSSSDRANYGYT
J: TRBJ1-2; V: TRBV6-2/TRBV6-3; D: TRBD1; CDR3: ASRSGQGTRYGYT
J: TRBJ2-5; V: TRBV14; D: -; CDR3: ASSRGQMRETQY
J: TRBJ2-6; V: TRBV6-2/TRBV6-3; D: -; CDR3: ASSYYGTGANVLT
J: TRBJ2-3; V: TRBV7-2; D: TRBD2; CDR3: ASSLLRGNEDTQY
J: TRBJ2-4; V: TRBV7-2; D: -; CDR3: ASSPFTGQEQY
J: TRBJ1-6; V: TRBV3-1; D: -; CDR3: ASSQGSSGSESPLH
J: TRBJ2-3; V: TRBV19; D: -; CDR3: ASSNLGASTDTQY
J: TRBJ2-1; V: TRBV20-1; D: -; CDR3: SARGGTSANEQF
J: TRBJ2-7; V: TRBV6-5; D: -; CDR3: ASRPAYRAYEQY
J: TRBJ2-5; V: TRBV24-1; D: -; CDR3: ATSGGRKETQY
J: TRBJ1-5; V: TRBV27; D: TRBD1; CDR3: ASSLWWDSSNQPQH
J: TRBJ2-3; V: TRBV6-2/TRBV6-3; D: -; CDR3: ASRHPQRRADTQY
J: TRBJ2-7; V: TRBV12-3/TRBV12-4; D: TRBD2; CDR3: ASSSGLAGFRGEQY
J: TRBJ2-1; V: TRBV6-2/TRBV6-3; D: -; CDR3: ASSYIRSPHLYNEQF
J: TRBJ2-3; V: TRBV12-3/TRBV12-4; D: -; CDR3: ASRPGLGADTQY
J: TRBJ1-1; V: TRBV15; D: -; CDR3: ATSRDGTPMNTEAF
J: TRBJ1-5; V: TRBV27; D: -; CDR3: ASSPRQRAFNQPQH
J: TRBJ2-3; V: TRBV30; D: -; CDR3: AWSETVFTDTQY
J: TRBJ1-6; V: TRBV25-1; D: TRBD1; CDR3: ASSNRDRAASPLH
J: TRBJ2-3; V: TRBV7-8; D: TRBD1; CDR3: ASSPRIIARGPRSTDTQY
J: TRBJ2-7; V: TRBV18; D: TRBD2; CDR3: ASSINSGYSYEQY
J: TRBJ2-3; V: TRBV20-1; D: -; CDR3: SARWQSTDTQY
J: TRBJ2-1; V: TRBV29-1; D: -; CDR3: SVMQGGTHNEQF
J: -; V: TRBV27; D: -; CDR3: ASSLSTGDYSYEQY
J: TRBJ1-2; V: TRBV5-1; D: -; CDR3: ASSPDSVYGYT
J: TRBJ1-1; V: TRBV7-9; D: -; CDR3: ASGLGSSMNTEAF
J: TRBJ2-1; V: TRBV7-8; D: TRBD1; CDR3: ASSSTGTGLDEQF
J: TRBJ2-1; V: TRBV4-3; D: TRBD2; CDR3: ASRFPGLAGRSSYNEQF
J: TRBJ1-6; V: TRBV20-1; D: -; CDR3: SANRRGDSPLH
J: TRBJ1-2; V: TRBV6-5; D: -; CDR3: ASSYSSDFYGYT
J: TRBJ2-7; V: TRBV28; D: TRBD2; CDR3: ASSPSGLAHEQY
J: TRBJ1-1; V: TRBV12-3/TRBV12-4; D: TRBD1; CDR3: ASSTGDRTEAF
J: TRBJ1-4; V: TRBV12-3/TRBV12-4; D: -; CDR3: ASSKREGEKLF